This record looks at one T cell receptor (beta chain) sequence and its context. This sequence may be a read error, since a much larger clone differs from it by one base. Without the conserved terminal phenylalanine or tryptophan, this CDR3 likely stems from a read error. V was clipped by 5 bases and J by 2 bases, with 10 bases between them. CDR3 length: 13 amino acids. The data are from a study of T cells in Graves' hyperthyroidism and ophthalmopathy. The CDR3 regions of TCR beta were amplified from RNA transcripts. First-round RT-PCR with HTBI primers amplified the TCR CDR3 region. TCRdb passed the multiplex PCR reads through MiXCR, listing each CDR3 protein once. The sample lists approximately 410,000 distinct CDR3 sequences, over 12% occurring once. The diagnostic basis comprised clinical symptoms, serum thyroxine and TRAb, thyroid ultrasound and orbital computed tomography.

This chain joins TRBV12-3 or TRBV12-4 and TRBJ2-7, with D hard to call. The sample comprised blood. The clonotype originates from a man aged 18 to 30 with Graves' ophthalmopathy. CDR3 bases: TGTGCCAGCAGTGTCAGCGTTACCTACGAGCAGTACCTC. Amino acids: CASSVSVTYEQYL.